Described below is a single T cell receptor (beta chain) sequence and its context. Its antigen remains unidentified. This sample was included in a study of shared clonotypes between healthy human individuals. Overall study results and limits: Relative to memory subsets, naive subsets generally showed larger estimated richness. The study found roughly 5% of naive CD4 clonotypes shared across several donors.

Original analysis: Junction-only sequences produced by ImmunoSEQ had no quality scores, so filtering differed. The protocol was immunoSEQ multiplex PCR, while the TCRdb copy is restricted to in-frame clones and leaves out a portion. V and J calls and clone size are copied from that table; D and trimming were computed from the DNA. The repertoire holds roughly 1,500,000 clones, with approximately 98.5% as singletons. All of the donors resided in Nashville, Tennessee, and each was a Caucasian adult. The sequenced sample consisted of naive CD4+ T cells sorted from blood. Specified subset: CD45RA+ positively selected. The clonotype originates from a man aged 30 to 45 in good health.

CDR3 sequence (DNA): TGTGCCAGCAGCTCCCGGTCCCTCGAGCAGTACTTC. Residues: CASSSRSLEQYF. The V and J genes are TRBV21-1 and TRBJ2-7; the table gives TRBD2 as D, unverified against the DNA. TRBV21-1 constitutes a pseudogene. This CDR3 region has 12 residues.